This is a list of T cell receptor beta chains from one sample in a study of T cell responses to AZD1222 COVID-19 vaccine. Profiled with immunoSEQ multiplex PCR; TCRdb holds only in-frame clones, not every one. The table records some 96,000 clones, around nine tenths of them present only once. The sequencing used peripheral blood, collected on day 0 of AZD1222 vaccination. These receptors originate from an adult in good health. CDR3s include the opening cysteine and the closing phenylalanine or tryptophan. Fields, in order: D gene, V gene, clone size, J gene, CDR3 protein, CDR3 DNA. A D gene is named only where the DNA matches it firmly. Some rows have no size entry. The others give once, few or many, or a class for an expanded clone.

d_call: -; v_call: TRBV19; clone_size: -; j_call: TRBJ1-1; cdr3_aa: CASSRSLFAGTEAFF; cdr3_nt: TGTGCCAGTAGTCGCTCCTTATTTGCCGGGACTGAAGCTTTCTTT
d_call: -; v_call: TRBV29-1; clone_size: -; j_call: TRBJ2-5; cdr3_aa: CSARASGQETQYF; cdr3_nt: TGCAGCGCCCGGGCTTCAGGACAAGAGACCCAGTACTTC
d_call: TRBD2; v_call: TRBV7-9; clone_size: few; j_call: TRBJ2-2; cdr3_aa: CASSPGGPQTGELFF; cdr3_nt: TGTGCCAGCAGCCCGGGGGGGCCGCAAACCGGGGAGCTGTTTTTT
d_call: TRBD2; v_call: TRBV3-1/TRBV3-2; clone_size: -; j_call: TRBJ2-7; cdr3_aa: CASSLSGRSSYEQYF; cdr3_nt: TGTGCCAGCAGCCTTAGCGGGAGGAGTTCCTACGAGCAGTACTTC
d_call: -; v_call: TRBV7-9; clone_size: -; j_call: TRBJ2-7; cdr3_aa: CASSPRTTTYEQYF; cdr3_nt: TGTGCCAGCAGCCCCCGGACAACTACCTACGAGCAGTACTTC
d_call: -; v_call: TRBV5-1; clone_size: -; j_call: TRBJ1-2; cdr3_aa: CASSSQSGPYYGYTF; cdr3_nt: TGCGCCAGCAGCTCACAGTCGGGCCCTTACTATGGCTACACCTTC
d_call: -; v_call: TRBV18; clone_size: -; j_call: TRBJ2-7; cdr3_aa: CASSPGVEQYF; cdr3_nt: TGTGCCAGCTCACCAGGGGTCGAGCAGTACTTC
d_call: TRBD1; v_call: TRBV19; clone_size: -; j_call: TRBJ1-4; cdr3_aa: CASTEPGTAATNEKLFF; cdr3_nt: TGTGCCAGTACCGAACCCGGGACAGCTGCAACTAATGAAAAACTGTTTTTT
d_call: TRBD1; v_call: TRBV28; clone_size: -; j_call: TRBJ1-2; cdr3_aa: CASSLNRDRYCYGYTF; cdr3_nt: TGTGCCAGCAGTTTGAACCGGGACAGGTATTGCTATGGCTACACCTTC
d_call: -; v_call: TRBV11-1; clone_size: -; j_call: TRBJ2-7; cdr3_aa: CASSLGQIYEQYF; cdr3_nt: TGTGCCAGCAGCTTAGGCCAGATCTACGAGCAGTACTTC
d_call: TRBD1; v_call: TRBV3-1/TRBV3-2; clone_size: -; j_call: TRBJ2-1; cdr3_aa: CASSRRGLRSYNEQFF; cdr3_nt: TGTGCCAGCAGCCGAAGGGGGCTAAGGTCCTACAATGAGCAGTTCTTC
d_call: -; v_call: TRBV7-9; clone_size: -; j_call: TRBJ1-2; cdr3_aa: CASSLSGFNYGYTF; cdr3_nt: TGTGCCAGCAGCTTATCAGGATTCAACTATGGCTACACCTTC
d_call: -; v_call: TRBV15; clone_size: -; j_call: TRBJ1-5; cdr3_aa: CATSGNAPGGEPQHF; cdr3_nt: TGTGCCACCAGCGGGAACGCCCCGGGAGGAGAGCCCCAGCATTTT
d_call: TRBD2; v_call: TRBV25-1; clone_size: -; j_call: TRBJ2-1; cdr3_aa: CASSDVMGSGGEFF; cdr3_nt: TGTGCCAGCAGTGACGTAATGGGCTCCGGGGGGGAGTTCTTC
d_call: -; v_call: TRBV12-5; clone_size: -; j_call: TRBJ1-6; cdr3_aa: CASGLHSPLHF; cdr3_nt: TGTGCTAGTGGTTTGCATTCACCCCTCCACTTT
d_call: -; v_call: TRBV12-3/TRBV12-4; clone_size: -; j_call: TRBJ1-2; cdr3_aa: CASSFQLNYGYTF; cdr3_nt: TGTGCCAGCAGCTTCCAACTTAACTATGGCTACACCTTC
d_call: -; v_call: TRBV9; clone_size: -; j_call: TRBJ1-6; cdr3_aa: CASSAQMGLGNSPLHF; cdr3_nt: TGTGCCAGCAGCGCTCAGATGGGACTGGGTAATTCACCCCTCCACTTT
d_call: -; v_call: TRBV9; clone_size: -; j_call: TRBJ1-1; cdr3_aa: CASTSTSGGDFGTEAFF; cdr3_nt: TGTGCCAGCACTAGTACCTCTGGGGGGGATTTTGGCACTGAAGCTTTCTTT
d_call: -; v_call: TRBV28; clone_size: -; j_call: TRBJ1-2; cdr3_aa: CASSLSDGAYGYTF; cdr3_nt: TGTGCCAGCAGTCTAAGCGACGGGGCCTATGGCTACACCTTC
d_call: -; v_call: TRBV9; clone_size: once; j_call: TRBJ1-6; cdr3_aa: CASSVAPRDNSPLHF; cdr3_nt: TGTGCCAGCAGCGTAGCCCCCAGGGATAATTCACCCCTCCACTTT
d_call: -; v_call: TRBV5-8; clone_size: -; j_call: TRBJ2-5; cdr3_aa: CASRGETQYF; cdr3_nt: TGTGCCAGCAGAGGGGAGACCCAGTACTTC
d_call: TRBD1; v_call: TRBV3-1/TRBV3-2; clone_size: once; j_call: TRBJ2-7; cdr3_aa: CASGQGIPVGQYF; cdr3_nt: TGTGCCAGTGGACAGGGAATACCTGTCGGGCAGTACTTC
d_call: TRBD2; v_call: TRBV10-3; clone_size: -; j_call: TRBJ2-1; cdr3_aa: CAISFESGSSYNEQFF; cdr3_nt: TGTGCCATCAGTTTCGAGAGCGGGAGCTCCTACAATGAGCAGTTCTTC
d_call: TRBD1; v_call: TRBV6-5; clone_size: -; j_call: TRBJ1-2; cdr3_aa: CASIFGQGADYGYTF; cdr3_nt: TGTGCCAGCATCTTTGGACAGGGGGCAGACTATGGCTACACCTTC
d_call: -; v_call: TRBV19; clone_size: -; j_call: TRBJ2-4; cdr3_aa: CASSSRGPGKNIQYF; cdr3_nt: TGTGCCAGTAGTTCGAGAGGTCCAGGCAAAAACATTCAGTACTTC
d_call: -; v_call: TRBV10-2; clone_size: -; j_call: TRBJ2-1; cdr3_aa: CASSGYNEQFF; cdr3_nt: TGCGCCAGCAGTGGCTACAATGAGCAGTTCTTC
d_call: TRBD1; v_call: TRBV7-8; clone_size: -; j_call: TRBJ1-5; cdr3_aa: CASSTTGAKGQHF; cdr3_nt: TGTGCCAGCAGCACGACAGGGGCGAAGGGCCAGCATTTT
d_call: -; v_call: TRBV19; clone_size: -; j_call: TRBJ1-5; cdr3_aa: CASSTPPYGLSNQPQHF; cdr3_nt: TGTGCCAGTAGTACCCCCCCTTATGGATTAAGCAATCAGCCCCAGCATTTT
d_call: -; v_call: TRBV19; clone_size: -; j_call: TRBJ2-5; cdr3_aa: CASRRVDQETQYF; cdr3_nt: TGTGCCAGTAGAAGGGTAGACCAAGAGACCCAGTACTTC
d_call: TRBD1; v_call: TRBV5-1; clone_size: -; j_call: TRBJ1-1; cdr3_aa: CASSLEGQMNTEAFF; cdr3_nt: TGCGCCAGCAGCTTGGAGGGACAGATGAACACTGAAGCTTTCTTT
d_call: TRBD2; v_call: TRBV7-3; clone_size: -; j_call: TRBJ2-1; cdr3_aa: CASSPLSGTTSYNEQFF; cdr3_nt: TGTGCCAGCAGCCCCCTCAGCGGGACCACCTCCTACAATGAGCAGTTCTTC
d_call: TRBD2; v_call: TRBV7-2; clone_size: -; j_call: TRBJ2-2; cdr3_aa: CASSLTGTSGRRAGELFF; cdr3_nt: TGTGCCAGCAGCTTAACCGGGACTAGCGGGAGGAGGGCCGGGGAGCTGTTTTTT